This T cell receptor (beta chain) was sequenced in a study of shared clonotypes between healthy human individuals (dated by TCRdb to about 2020). As for the study more broadly: Two women and three men aged 18 to 49 years were included in the cohort. For each donor, CD4 naive and CD4 memory were each given three plates, CD8 naive was given two plates, and CD8 memory was given one plate. The study deeply sequenced blood TCR repertoires of five healthy adults to estimate repertoire size and the extent of clonotype sharing between individuals. Different laboratories and diverse techniques were used to prepare libraries and sequence TCR repertoires, to increase sequencing depth and limit assay-specific biases. Leukapheresis yielded between about 0.94 and 8.9 billion PBMCs per donor.

Using the deep immunoSEQ assay, multiplex PCR amplified TCR CDR3 regions from genomic DNA. Genomic DNA extracted from each cell subset was distributed evenly over all wells of several immunoSEQ 96-well plates, and each plate served as one replicate. For sorted subsets, 200 to 250 ng genomic DNA, equal to tens of thousands of T cell genomes, was loaded into each replicate PCR. The purified libraries were quantified using a Qubit 3.0 fluorometer, sized with a Bioanalyzer 2100, and then quantified again using the KAPA Library Quantification kit. Every immunoSEQ 96-well plate was sequenced on a dedicated single-read 150-cycle Illumina NextSeq 550 flow cell. Concerning the study's data processing: Because the immunoSEQ output included only junctional sequences and no quality scores, the filtering could not be the same as the filtering used for full-length reads. To assign V/J genes and CDR3, sequences were annotated using PyIR, a Python wrapper for IgBLAST v1.9, with IMGT germline references. Reads were removed for weak V/J assignments (E-value above 1e-6), missing CDR3, stop codons, out-of-frame junctions, or ambiguous translated residues. V3J clonotypes were defined as sequences sharing an identical inferred V gene, J gene, and CDR3 amino acid sequence. The percentage overlap between two repertoires was calculated by dividing the number of shared unique clonotypes by the size of the smaller repertoire. Three approaches were used to assess repertoire richness: RTK rarefaction, the Chao1 estimator, and Recon v2.1 estimates of unobserved clonotypes. Generation probabilities were computed with OLGA for all TCRbeta clonotypes obtained by the gDNA method from several donors. Entries here come from immuneACCESS through TCRdb and include only in-frame sequences with V and J called. Some clones fail to appear in such tables; in the studies checked, an unresolved V gene covers under half of the shortfall, and the cause of the remainder is unknown. V, J and clone size derive from that table, while D and trimming were established from the DNA sequence. Counted in this sample were about 2 million clones; approximately 95% of them appeared once. Of the sample, roughly 1.2% is held by the ten largest clones.

CD8 naive samples were CD45RO-negative cells positively selected for CCR7, giving a CD45RA+CCR7+ population that excluded TemRA cells. Healthy HIV-negative adults with no recently reported acute infections or vaccinations were included as donors. Every donor was a Caucasian adult living in Nashville, Tennessee, USA. Blood was collected by leukapheresis, and PBMCs were isolated by Ficoll-Histopaque density gradient centrifugation and then cryopreserved in liquid nitrogen vapor phase. Purity and quantity of every magnetically sorted T cell population were checked by analytical flow cytometry. Genomic DNA was isolated from each sorted fraction and quantified by UV absorbance on a Nanodrop 2000c. General study outcomes and caveats: Even with the large sequencing depth, rarefaction of the sorted-subset datasets indicated that sequencing was incomplete. The small number of donors limited the genetic and exposure-history diversity represented. Sharing across a few donors was observed for 4.5% to 6.5% of naive CD4, less than 4% of naive CD8, about 2.5% of memory CD4, and roughly 0.43% of memory CD8 clonotypes. Higher generation probabilities were observed for clonotypes shared by all four sorted-subset donors than for non-shared clonotypes. Pairwise subsampling led to the expectation that sequencing depth would affect the degree of clonotype sharing among donors. Naive subsets generally had larger estimated clonotype richness than memory subsets. Sampling was restricted to blood, and TCR repertoires in tissue are likely to differ from TCR repertoires in blood.

CDR1 and CDR2 are read off the germline V gene (reference sequence) as PRHDT and FYEKMQ. Its CDR3 holds 16 amino acids, cysteine through phenylalanine. Of all the DNA, just the CDR3 is kept, 48 bases in frame from base 1. The junction carries 12 bases between V and J, which are trimmed by 4 bases and 0 bases respectively. Details on this clone: This receptor's antigen is unknown. No much larger clone is present one base from it, and per-base qualities are unavailable.

The TCR comes from a man between 18 and 35 years old in good health. Sequencing was done on a sample of naive CD8+ T cells sorted from blood. Read against the paper, the sample's cell subset or site label means: CD45RA+CCR7+. The sequence joins TRBV13 to TRBJ2-2, and TRBD2 may be the D gene, going by 6 matching bases. The DNA sequence is TGTGCCAGCAGCTCCATGGTAGCGGCGAACACCGGGGAGCTGTTTTTT. It translates to CASSSMVAANTGELFF.